The subject of this entry is one T cell receptor (beta chain). Survey-level immunoSEQ sequencing profiled the TCR beta repertoire. Here immunoSEQ multiplex PCR was the method, and the copy in TCRdb shows in-frame clones only, minus some. The table includes about 68,000 clones, 80% to 95% detected once. This TCR derives from a man in his forties with rheumatoid arthritis. The source material was PBMCs.

CDR3 amino acids: CASSEGRGRETQYF. The CDR3 nucleotides read TGCGCCAGCAGTGAGGGAAGGGGCCGAGAGACCCAGTACTTC. The genes are TRBV10-1 and TRBJ2-5; tentatively, D is TRBD1 (5 bases). This CDR3 is 14 amino acids long. V was trimmed by 2 bases and J by 4 bases, leaving 11 bases between them. Germline CDR1 reads WNHNN; CDR2 reads SYGVQD (reference sequence).